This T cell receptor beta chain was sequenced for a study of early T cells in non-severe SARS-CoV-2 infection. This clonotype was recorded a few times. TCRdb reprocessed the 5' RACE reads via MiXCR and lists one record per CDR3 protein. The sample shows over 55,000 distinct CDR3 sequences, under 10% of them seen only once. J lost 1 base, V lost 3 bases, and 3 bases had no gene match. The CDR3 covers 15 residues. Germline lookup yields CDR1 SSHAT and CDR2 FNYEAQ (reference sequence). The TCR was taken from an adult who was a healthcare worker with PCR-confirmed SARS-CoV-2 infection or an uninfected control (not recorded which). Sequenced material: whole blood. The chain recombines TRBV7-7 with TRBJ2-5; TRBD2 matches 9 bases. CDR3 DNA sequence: TGTGCCAGCAGCTTGGGACTAGCCCTCCAAGAGACCCAGTACTTC. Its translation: CASSLGLALQETQYF.